This T cell receptor (beta chain) is drawn from a study of blood T cell repertoires in COVID-19. Method: immunoSEQ multiplex PCR; TCRdb's copy keeps in-frame clones and lacks some. This table has around 340,000 clones, just over 85% appearing once. Germline V lookup: CDR1 LNHNV, CDR2 YYDKDF (reference sequence). CDR3 length: 20 amino acids. The ends lost 0 bases at V and 1 base at J; junction bases unmatched: 8. The sample consisted of PBMCs or T cells enriched from blood (not recorded which). The sequence came from a woman in her thirties or forties with acute COVID-19. V is TRBV15 and J is TRBJ2-3; the match to TRBD2 covers 15 bases. The CDR3 DNA reads as TGTGCCACCAGCAGAGATTACGGACTAGCGGGGGGGCCTGGCACAGATACGCAGTATTTT. Translation: CATSRDYGLAGGPGTDTQYF.